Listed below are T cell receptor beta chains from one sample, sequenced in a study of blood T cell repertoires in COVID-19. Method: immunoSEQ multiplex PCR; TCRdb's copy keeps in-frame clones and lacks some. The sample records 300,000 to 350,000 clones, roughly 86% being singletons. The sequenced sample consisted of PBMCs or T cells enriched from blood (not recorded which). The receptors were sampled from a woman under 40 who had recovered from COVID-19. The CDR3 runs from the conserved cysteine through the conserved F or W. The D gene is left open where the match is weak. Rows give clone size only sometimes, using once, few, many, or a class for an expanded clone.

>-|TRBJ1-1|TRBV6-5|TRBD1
TGTGCCAGCACCGGTGGACAGGGGATCACTGAAGCTTTCTTT
CASTGGQGITEAFF
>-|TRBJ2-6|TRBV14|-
TGTGCCAGCAGCCAAGGACTGTTAGCTGGGGCCAACGTCCTGACTTTC
CASSQGLLAGANVLTF
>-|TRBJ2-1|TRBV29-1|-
TGCAGCGGGGCGAGTCGTCCTTCAATTGCCTCCTACAATGAGCAGTTCTTC
CSGASRPSIASYNEQFF
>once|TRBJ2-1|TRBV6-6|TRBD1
TGTGCCAGCAGTCTAGGACAGGGTACACGCAATGAGCAGTTCTTC
CASSLGQGTRNEQFF
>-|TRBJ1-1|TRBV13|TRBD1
TGTGCCAGCAGCTTCGAACGACAGGGCCCCATACAGGCTTTCTTT
CASSFERQGPIQAFF
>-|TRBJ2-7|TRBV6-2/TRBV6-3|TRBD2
TGTGCCAGCAGTAAAACTAGCGGGACCTTTCTAAACTCCTACGAGCAGTACTTC
CASSKTSGTFLNSYEQYF
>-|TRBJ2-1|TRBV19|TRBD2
TGTGCCAGTAGTATGACCCCGCTAGCGGACTACAATGAGCAGTTCTTC
CASSMTPLADYNEQFF
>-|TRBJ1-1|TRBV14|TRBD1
TGTGCCAGCAGCCCAAGGACAGGTGGCACTGAAGCTTTCTTT
CASSPRTGGTEAFF
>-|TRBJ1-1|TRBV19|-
TGTGCCAGTATTACTCTTAGGGGGAACACTGAAGCTTTCTTT
CASITLRGNTEAFF
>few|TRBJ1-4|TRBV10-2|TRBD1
TGCGCCAGCAGTCTTCAACCGGGACAGAGTAATGAAAAACTGTTTTTT
CASSLQPGQSNEKLFF
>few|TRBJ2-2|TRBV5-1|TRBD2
TGCGCCAGCAGCCTACCTGTAATCGGGACTAGCGGGAGGGCCGGAGATTACACCGGGGAGCTGTTTTTT
CASSLPVIGTSGRAGDYTGELFF
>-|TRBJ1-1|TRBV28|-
TGTGCCAGCAGGACGACAGGCGCGAACACTGAAGCTTTCTTT
CASRTTGANTEAFF
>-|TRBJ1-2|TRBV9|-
TGTGCCAGCAGCGTAGGTGCCTCAGCTAACTATGGCTACACCTTC
CASSVGASANYGYTF
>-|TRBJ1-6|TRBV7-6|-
TGTGCCAGCAGCTTAACCCAGGGAAAGGATTCACCCCTCCACTTT
CASSLTQGKDSPLHF
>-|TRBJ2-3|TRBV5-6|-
TGTGCCAGCAGCCCTTTAGGCGCGGGATCCACAGATACGCAGTATTTT
CASSPLGAGSTDTQYF
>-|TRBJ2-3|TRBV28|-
TGTGCCAGCAGCTCCGGCGGCGCTACGCAGTATTTT
CASSSGGATQYF
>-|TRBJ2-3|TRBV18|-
TGTGCCAGCTCACCCGGTCGACAAACTAGCACAGATACGCAGTATTTT
CASSPGRQTSTDTQYF
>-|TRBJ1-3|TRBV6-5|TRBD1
TGTGCCAGCAGGGACAGGTTAGCTGGAAACACCATATATTTT
CASRDRLAGNTIYF
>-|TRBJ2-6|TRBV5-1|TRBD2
TGCGCCAGCAGCTTGAAGGGTAGCGGGAGGGCCTCGGGGGCCAACGTCCTGACTTTC
CASSLKGSGRASGANVLTF
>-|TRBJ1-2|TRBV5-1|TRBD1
TGCGCCAGCAGCTATGGACAGGGGGCGCCGGGTGGCTACACCTTC
CASSYGQGAPGGYTF
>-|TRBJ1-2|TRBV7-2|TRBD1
TGTGCCAGCAGCGTGAACAGGGGGAACTATGGCTACACCTTC
CASSVNRGNYGYTF
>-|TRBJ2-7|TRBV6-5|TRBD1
TGTGCCAGCCTTTTCCGGGACAGAGGGTACGAGCAGTACTTC
CASLFRDRGYEQYF
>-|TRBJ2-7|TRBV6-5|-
TGTGCCAGCAAACCCGGATACAGGGTATACGAGCAGTACTTC
CASKPGYRVYEQYF
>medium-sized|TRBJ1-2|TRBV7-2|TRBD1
TGTGCCAGCAGCTACCAGACAGGGCCATCTAACTATGGCTACACCTTC
CASSYQTGPSNYGYTF
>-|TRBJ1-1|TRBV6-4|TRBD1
TGTGCCAGCAGACCCGCGGACAGGGGGCCCACTGAAGCTTTCTTT
CASRPADRGPTEAFF
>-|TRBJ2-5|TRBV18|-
TGTGCCAGCTCACCACCAGACTGGCAGGGGTACCAAGAGACCCAGTACTTC
CASSPPDWQGYQETQYF
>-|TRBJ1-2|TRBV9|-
TGTGCCAGCAGCGTAGATGTCCGCGGGGGGTATGGCTACACCTTC
CASSVDVRGGYGYTF
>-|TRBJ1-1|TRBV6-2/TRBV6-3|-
TGTGCCAGCAGCCACACAATATTGCGGATCCCTGAAGCTTTCTTT
CASSHTILRIPEAFF
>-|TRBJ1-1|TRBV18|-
TGTGCCAGCTCACCAGCGGTATTCACTGAAGCTTTCTTT
CASSPAVFTEAFF
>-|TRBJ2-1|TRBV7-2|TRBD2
TGTGCCAGCAGCTTAGAACTAGCGGGAGAGAATGAGCAGTTCTTC
CASSLELAGENEQFF
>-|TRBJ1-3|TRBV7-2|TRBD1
TGTGCCAGCAGCTTAGGATATGGGCAGGGGGAAACGGGAAACACCATATATTTT
CASSLGYGQGETGNTIYF
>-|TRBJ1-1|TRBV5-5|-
TGTGCCAGCAGCTTGGCCTCCAGGGAAAGGGTAGCTTTCTTT
CASSLASRERVAFF
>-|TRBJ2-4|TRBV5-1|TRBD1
TGCGCCAGCAGCAAAACCGGGACAGGGAGTTTAAACATTCAGTACTTC
CASSKTGTGSLNIQYF
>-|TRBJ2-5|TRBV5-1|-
TGCGCCAGCAGCTTGGCCGCAGGGGCGAGATACCAAGAGACCCAGTACTTC
CASSLAAGARYQETQYF
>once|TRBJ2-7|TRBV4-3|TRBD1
TGCGCCAGCAGCCAAAGGACAGGATACGAGCAGTACTTC
CASSQRTGYEQYF
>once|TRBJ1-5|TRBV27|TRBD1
TGTGCCAGCAGTCCGTCTCCGGGACAGAGAAATCAGCCCCAGCATTTT
CASSPSPGQRNQPQHF
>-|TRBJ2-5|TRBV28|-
TGTGCCAGCTCGATGGACAGCCAAGAGACCCAGTACTTC
CASSMDSQETQYF
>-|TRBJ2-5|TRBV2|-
TGTGCCAGCAGGGACCCTCCGGGAGCGGAGACCCAGTACTTC
CASRDPPGAETQYF
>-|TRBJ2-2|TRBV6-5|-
TGTGCCAGCAACGGCAGGGGAGACACCGGGGAGCTGTTTTTT
CASNGRGDTGELFF
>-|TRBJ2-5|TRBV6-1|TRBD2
TGTGCCAGCAGTGAAGGGACTAGCGGAGGGCCGGAGACCCAGTACTTC
CASSEGTSGGPETQYF
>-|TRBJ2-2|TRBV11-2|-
TGTGCCAGCAGCCTAACGGGACAGAACACCGGGGAGCTGTTTTTT
CASSLTGQNTGELFF
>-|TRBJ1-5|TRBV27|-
TGTGCCAGCAGTCCTACCCCAAGACAGGACAGCACCTCCAATCAGCCCCAGCATTTT
CASSPTPRQDSTSNQPQHF
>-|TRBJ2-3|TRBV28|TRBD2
TGTGCCAGCAGTACTTCTAGCGGGAGGTCAGATACGCAGTATTTT
CASSTSSGRSDTQYF
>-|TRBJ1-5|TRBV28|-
TGTGCCAGCAGTTTCGGGGGGGTGGAAGTCAATCAGCCCCAGCATTTT
CASSFGGVEVNQPQHF
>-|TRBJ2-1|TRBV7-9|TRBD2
TGTGCCAGCAGCTCCTCCCTTGGGACTAGCGACAACAATGAGCAGTTCTTC
CASSSSLGTSDNNEQFF
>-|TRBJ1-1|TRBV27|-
TGTGCCAGCAGTGGAATCGACAGGCACACTGAAGCTTTCTTT
CASSGIDRHTEAFF
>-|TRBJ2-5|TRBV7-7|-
TGTGCTAGCAGCTTAGGGGCTTCGGGGCAAGAGACCCAGTACTTC
CASSLGASGQETQYF
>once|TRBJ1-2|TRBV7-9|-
TGTGCCAGCAGCTTAGTGGTCGGAGCCTATGGCTACACCTTC
CASSLVVGAYGYTF
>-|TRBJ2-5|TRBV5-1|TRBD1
TGCGCCAGCAGCTGGGGACAGGGGTCACCCGGGGAGACCCAGTACTTC
CASSWGQGSPGETQYF
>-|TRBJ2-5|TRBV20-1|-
TGCAGTGCTAGTGTCAGAGAGACCCAGTACTTC
CSASVRETQYF
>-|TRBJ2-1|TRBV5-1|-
TGCGCCAGCAGCTTGGGAGACAGGCTCCCAAATGAGCAGTTCTTC
CASSLGDRLPNEQFF
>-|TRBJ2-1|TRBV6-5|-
TGTGCCACAGGGGTGTCCTACAATGAGCAGTTCTTC
CATGVSYNEQFF
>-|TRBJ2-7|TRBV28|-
TGTGCCAGCAGCTTTCGACCCGGGAATGGAAAGCAGTACTTC
CASSFRPGNGKQYF
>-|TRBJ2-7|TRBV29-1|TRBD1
TGCAGCGTTGCTGGGGGACAGGCCTACGAGCAGTACTTC
CSVAGGQAYEQYF
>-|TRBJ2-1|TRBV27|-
TGTGCCAGCAGTACTGGACTCGAGTACAATGAGCAGTTCTTC
CASSTGLEYNEQFF
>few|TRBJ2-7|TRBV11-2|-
TGTGCCAGCAGCCCCCGAGGCTACGAGCAGTACTTC
CASSPRGYEQYF
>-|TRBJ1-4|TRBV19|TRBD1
TGTGCCAGTACGCGGGACAGACTAAATGAAAAACTGTTTTTT
CASTRDRLNEKLFF
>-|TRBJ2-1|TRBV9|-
TGTGCCAGCAGCCCCTTTGCGGGCCGTACTAATGAGCAGTTCTTC
CASSPFAGRTNEQFF
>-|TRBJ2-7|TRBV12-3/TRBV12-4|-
TGTGCCAGTACTAGGAGCTCCTACGAGCAGTACTTC
CASTRSSYEQYF